This is a list of T cell receptor beta chains from one sample in a study of cytomegalovirus exposure and HLA in healthy donors. TCRdb keeps only in-frame clones here, not all; method: immunoSEQ multiplex PCR. This sample's table reports tens of thousands of clones. What was sequenced was PBMCs. Receptors were obtained from a woman aged 35 to 49 in good health and CMV-seropositive. CDR3s include the opening cysteine and the closing phenylalanine or tryptophan. Fields, in order: CDR3 protein, CDR3 DNA, V gene, J gene, D gene. The D gene is left open where the match is weak.

CASSPYMNTEAFF	TGTGCCAGCAGTCCTTATATGAACACTGAAGCTTTCTTT	TRBV7-9	TRBJ1-1	NA
CASSYTGGVDEKLFF	TGCGCCAGCAGTTATACAGGGGGCGTAGATGAAAAACTGTTTTTT	TRBV5-1	TRBJ1-4	TRBD1
CASSQASGRYTDTQYF	TGCGCCAGCAGCCAGGCTAGCGGGAGATACACAGATACGCAGTATTTT	TRBV4-1	TRBJ2-3	TRBD2
CASSQGTGGLYEQYF	TGTGCCAGCAGCCAAGGGACAGGGGGCCTCTACGAGCAGTACTTC	TRBV4-2	TRBJ2-7	TRBD1
CAWSVFQGFGTEAFF	TGTGCCTGGAGTGTATTTCAGGGGTTCGGAACTGAAGCTTTCTTT	TRBV30	TRBJ1-1	NA
CASSWGAGGRDFNEQFF	TGTGCCAGCAGCTGGGGGGCGGGAGGGCGTGATTTCAATGAGCAGTTCTTC	TRBV5-6	TRBJ2-1	TRBD2
CASSPSGGSSTDTQYF	TGTGCCAGCAGCCCCTCGGGGGGATCGAGCACAGATACGCAGTATTTT	TRBV5-4	TRBJ2-3	TRBD2
CSAEQGSDTGELFF	TGCAGCGCTGAACAGGGATCGGACACCGGGGAGCTGTTTTTT	TRBV29-1	TRBJ2-2	NA
CASSQGTSGRRGETQYF	TGTGCCAGCAGCCAGGGGACTAGCGGGAGGCGTGGGGAGACCCAGTACTTC	TRBV11-2	TRBJ2-5	TRBD2
CASSGSYNEELFF	TGTGCCAGCAGCGGGAGTTACAATGAGGAACTGTTTTTT	TRBV27	TRBJ1-4	NA
CASSGGPSYEQYF	TGCGCCAGCAGCGGGGGCCCTTCCTACGAGCAGTACTTC	TRBV5-1	TRBJ2-7	NA
CAVLSGGGYTF	TGTGCCGTATTATCAGGAGGCGGCTACACCTTC	TRBV6-5	TRBJ1-2	NA
CASSPTAATNEKLFF	TGCGCCAGCAGCCCGACAGCCGCAACTAATGAAAAACTGTTTTTT	TRBV5-1	TRBJ1-4	NA
CASSHVPGQGPANYGYTF	TGCGCCAGCAGCCACGTCCCGGGACAGGGGCCCGCTAACTATGGCTACACCTTC	TRBV5-1	TRBJ1-2	TRBD1